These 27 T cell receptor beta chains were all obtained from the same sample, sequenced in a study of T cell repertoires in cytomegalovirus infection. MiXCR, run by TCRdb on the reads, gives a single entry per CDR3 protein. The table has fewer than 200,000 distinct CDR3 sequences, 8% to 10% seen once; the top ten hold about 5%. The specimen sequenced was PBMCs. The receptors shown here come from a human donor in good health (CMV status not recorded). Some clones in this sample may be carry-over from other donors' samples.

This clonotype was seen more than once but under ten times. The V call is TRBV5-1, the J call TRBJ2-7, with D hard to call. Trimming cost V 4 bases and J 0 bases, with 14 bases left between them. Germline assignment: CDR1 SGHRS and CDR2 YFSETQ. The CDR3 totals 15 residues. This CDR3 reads CASSQGFLDSYEQYF. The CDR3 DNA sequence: TGCGCCAGCAGCCAAGGGTTTTTAGACTCCTACGAGCAGTACTTC.

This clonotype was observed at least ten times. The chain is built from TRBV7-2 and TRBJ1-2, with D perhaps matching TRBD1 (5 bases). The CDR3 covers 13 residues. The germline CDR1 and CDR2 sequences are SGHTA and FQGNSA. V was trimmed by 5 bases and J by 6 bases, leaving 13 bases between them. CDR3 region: CASSPGGWDGYTF. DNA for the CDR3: TGTGCCAGCAGCCCGGGGGGGTGGGATGGCTACACCTTC.

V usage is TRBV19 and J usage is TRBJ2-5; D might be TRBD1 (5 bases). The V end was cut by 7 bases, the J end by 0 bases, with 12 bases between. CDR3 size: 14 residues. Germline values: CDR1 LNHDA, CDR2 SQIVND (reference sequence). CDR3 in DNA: TGTGCCAGTAATACCCCGACAGACCAAGAGACCCAGTACTTC. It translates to CASNTPTDQETQYF.

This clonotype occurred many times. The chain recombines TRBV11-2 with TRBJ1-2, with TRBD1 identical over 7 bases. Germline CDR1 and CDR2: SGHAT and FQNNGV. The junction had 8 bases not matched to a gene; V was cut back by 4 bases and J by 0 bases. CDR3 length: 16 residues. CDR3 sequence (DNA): TGTGCCAGCAGCTGGGACAGCACCTCAACTAACTATGGCTACACCTTC. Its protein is CASSWDSTSTNYGYTF.

As DNA, the CDR3 is TGTGCCAGCAGTTCCTCTAGCGGGAGGGCCTACGAGCAGTACTTC. Translation: CASSSSSGRAYEQYF. This chain connects TRBV12-3 or TRBV12-4 to TRBJ2-7; 12 bases map to TRBD2. The length of the CDR3 is 15 residues. V lost 4 bases to trimming and J lost 2 bases; unmatched junction nucleotides: 3.

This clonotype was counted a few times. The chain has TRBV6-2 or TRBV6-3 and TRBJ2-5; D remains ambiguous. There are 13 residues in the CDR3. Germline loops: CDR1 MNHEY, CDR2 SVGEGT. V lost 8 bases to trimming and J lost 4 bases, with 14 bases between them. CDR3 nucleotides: TGTGCCAGCCTTAAGCCAGGAGTAGAGACCCAGTACTTC. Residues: CASLKPGVETQYF.

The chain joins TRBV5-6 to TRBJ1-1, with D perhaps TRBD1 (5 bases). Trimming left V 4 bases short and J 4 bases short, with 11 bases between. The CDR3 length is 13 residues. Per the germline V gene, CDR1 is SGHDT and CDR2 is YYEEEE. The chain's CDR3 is CASSPGLVTEAFF. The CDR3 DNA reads TGTGCCAGCAGCCCAGGGTTGGTCACTGAAGCTTTCTTT. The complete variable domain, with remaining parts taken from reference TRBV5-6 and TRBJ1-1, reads DAGVTQSPTHLIKTRGQQVTLRCSPKSGHDTVSWYQQALGQGPQFIFQYYEEEERQRGNFPDRFSGHQFPNYSSELNVNALLLGDSALYLCASSPGLVTEAFFGQGTRLTVV.

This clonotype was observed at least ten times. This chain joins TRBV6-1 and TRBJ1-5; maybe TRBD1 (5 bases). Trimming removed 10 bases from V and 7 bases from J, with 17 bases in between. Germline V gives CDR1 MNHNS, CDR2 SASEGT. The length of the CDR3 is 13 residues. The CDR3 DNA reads TGTGCCACCAAGACCCTCAGGGAACAGCCCCAGCATTTT. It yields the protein CATKTLREQPQHF.

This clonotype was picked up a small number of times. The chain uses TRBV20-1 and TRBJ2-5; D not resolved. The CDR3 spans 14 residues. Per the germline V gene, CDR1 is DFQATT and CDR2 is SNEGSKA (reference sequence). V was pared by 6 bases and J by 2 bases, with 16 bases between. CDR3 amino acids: CSAIEIRSQETQYF. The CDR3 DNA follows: TGCAGTGCCATAGAGATCAGATCGCAAGAGACCCAGTACTTC.

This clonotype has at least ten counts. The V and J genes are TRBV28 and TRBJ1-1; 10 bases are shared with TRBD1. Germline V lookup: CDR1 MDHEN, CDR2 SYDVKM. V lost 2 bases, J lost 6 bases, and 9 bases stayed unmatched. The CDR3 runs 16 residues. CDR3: CASSLVRGQGIAEAFF. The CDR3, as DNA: TGTGCCAGCAGTTTAGTTCGGGGACAGGGGATAGCTGAAGCTTTCTTT.

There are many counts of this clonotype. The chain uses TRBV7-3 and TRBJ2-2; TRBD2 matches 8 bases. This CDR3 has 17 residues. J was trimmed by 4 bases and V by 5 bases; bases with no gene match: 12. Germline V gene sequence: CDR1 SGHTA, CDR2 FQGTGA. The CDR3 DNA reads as TGTGCCAGCAGCAGCACCCTTAGCGGGAAGGGCACCGGGGAGCTGTTTTTT. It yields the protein CASSSTLSGKGTGELFF.

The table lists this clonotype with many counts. Written as DNA, the CDR3 is TGTGCCAGCAGAATCGGGACAGGGTACAATGAGCAGTTCTTC. Amino acids: CASRIGTGYNEQFF. V and J are TRBV6-2 or TRBV6-3 and TRBJ2-1; 9 bases align to TRBD1. The CDR3 is 14 residues long. The V gene's germline CDR1 is MNHEY and CDR2 SVGEGT. Trimming at V came to 6 bases and at J to 4 bases, leaving 4 bases not matched to a gene.

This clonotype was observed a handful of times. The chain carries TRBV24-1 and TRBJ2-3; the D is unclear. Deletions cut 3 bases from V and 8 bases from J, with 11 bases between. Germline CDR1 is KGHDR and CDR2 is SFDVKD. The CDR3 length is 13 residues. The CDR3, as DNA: TGTGCCACCAGTGATGCACCCCCCGGTACGCAGTATTTT. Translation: CATSDAPPGTQYF.

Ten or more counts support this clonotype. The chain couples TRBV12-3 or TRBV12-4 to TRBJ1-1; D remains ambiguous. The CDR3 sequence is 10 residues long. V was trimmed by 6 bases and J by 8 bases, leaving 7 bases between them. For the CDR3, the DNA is TGTGCCAGCAGGGCCAGAGAAGCTTTCTTT. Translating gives CASRAREAFF.

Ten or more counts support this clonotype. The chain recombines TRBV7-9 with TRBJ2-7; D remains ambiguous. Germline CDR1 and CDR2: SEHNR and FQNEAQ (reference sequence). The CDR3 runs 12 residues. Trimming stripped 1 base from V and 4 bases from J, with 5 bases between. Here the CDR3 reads CASSLVRYEQYF. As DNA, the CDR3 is TGTGCCAGCAGCTTAGTACGGTACGAGCAGTACTTC.

The CDR3 loop reads CASSRAGNTFRLGSYEQYF. The CDR3 DNA reads TGTGCCAGCAGCCGTGCCGGGAATACTTTTAGACTTGGCTCCTACGAGCAGTACTTC. The chain joins TRBV3-1 to TRBJ2-7; D is perhaps TRBD2 (5 bases). CDR1 LGHDT and CDR2 YNNKEL come from the germline V gene (reference sequence). The CDR3 consists of 19 residues. The ends were cut back, 4 bases at V and 0 bases at J, with 25 bases in the middle.

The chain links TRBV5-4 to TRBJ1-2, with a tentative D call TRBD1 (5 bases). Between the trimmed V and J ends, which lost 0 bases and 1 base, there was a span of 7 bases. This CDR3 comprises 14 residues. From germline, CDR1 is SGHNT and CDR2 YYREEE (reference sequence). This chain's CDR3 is CASSLETDNYGYTF. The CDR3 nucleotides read TGTGCCAGCAGCTTGGAGACAGATAACTATGGCTACACCTTC.

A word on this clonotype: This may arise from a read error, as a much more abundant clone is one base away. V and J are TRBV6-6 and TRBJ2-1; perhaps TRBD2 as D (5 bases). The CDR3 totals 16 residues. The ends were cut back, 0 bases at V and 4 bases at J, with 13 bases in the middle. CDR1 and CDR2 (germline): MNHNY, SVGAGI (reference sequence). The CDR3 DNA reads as TGTGCCAGCAGTTACTCGAAGAGGGCATGGTACAATGAGCAGTTCTTC. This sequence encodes CASSYSKRAWYNEQFF.

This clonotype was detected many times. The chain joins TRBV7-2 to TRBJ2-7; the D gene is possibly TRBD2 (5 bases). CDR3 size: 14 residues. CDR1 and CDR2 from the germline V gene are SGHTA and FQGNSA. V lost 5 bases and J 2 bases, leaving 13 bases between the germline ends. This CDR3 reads CASSPRGPTYEQYF. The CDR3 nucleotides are TGTGCCAGCAGCCCAAGAGGGCCGACCTACGAGCAGTACTTC.

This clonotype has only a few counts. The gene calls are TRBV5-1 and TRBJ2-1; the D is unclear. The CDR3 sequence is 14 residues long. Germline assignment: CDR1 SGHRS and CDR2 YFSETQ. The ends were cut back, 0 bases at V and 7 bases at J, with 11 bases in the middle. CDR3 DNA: TGCGCCAGCAGCTTGGGGGGAACAGAAAATGAGCAGTTCTTC. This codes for CASSLGGTENEQFF.

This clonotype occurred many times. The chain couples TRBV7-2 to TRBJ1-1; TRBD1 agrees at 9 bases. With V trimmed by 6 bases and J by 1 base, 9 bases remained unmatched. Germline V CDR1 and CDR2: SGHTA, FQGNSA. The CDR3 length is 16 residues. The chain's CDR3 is CASRLLQGAKNTEAFF. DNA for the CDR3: TGTGCCAGCAGACTACTACAGGGGGCGAAGAACACTGAAGCTTTCTTT.

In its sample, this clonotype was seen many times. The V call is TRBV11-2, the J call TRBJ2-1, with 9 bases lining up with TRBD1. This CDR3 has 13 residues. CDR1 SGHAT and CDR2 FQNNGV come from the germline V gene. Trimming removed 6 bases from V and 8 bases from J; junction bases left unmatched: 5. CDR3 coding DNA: TGTGCCAGCAGACAGGGACAGGGATATGAGCAGTTCTTC. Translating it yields CASRQGQGYEQFF.

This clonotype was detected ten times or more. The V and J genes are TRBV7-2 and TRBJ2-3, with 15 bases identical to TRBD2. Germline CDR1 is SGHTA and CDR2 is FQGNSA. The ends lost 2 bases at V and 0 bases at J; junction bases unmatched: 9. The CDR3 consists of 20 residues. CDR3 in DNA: TGTGCCAGCAGCTTAAAAATCGGACTAGCGGGAGGGCTGAGCACAGATACGCAGTATTTT. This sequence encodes CASSLKIGLAGGLSTDTQYF.

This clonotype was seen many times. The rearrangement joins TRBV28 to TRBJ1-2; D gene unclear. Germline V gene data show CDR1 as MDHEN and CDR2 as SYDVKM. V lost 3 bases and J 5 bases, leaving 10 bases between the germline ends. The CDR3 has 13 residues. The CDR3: CASSLGGEYGYTF. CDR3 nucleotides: TGTGCCAGCAGTTTGGGCGGGGAATATGGCTACACCTTC.

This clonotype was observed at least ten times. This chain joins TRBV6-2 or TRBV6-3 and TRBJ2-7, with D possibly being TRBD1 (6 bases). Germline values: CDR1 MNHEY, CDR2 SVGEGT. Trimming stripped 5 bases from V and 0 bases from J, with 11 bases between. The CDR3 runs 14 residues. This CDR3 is CASSDRTFSYEQYF. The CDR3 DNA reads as TGTGCCAGCAGTGACAGGACGTTCTCCTACGAGCAGTACTTC.

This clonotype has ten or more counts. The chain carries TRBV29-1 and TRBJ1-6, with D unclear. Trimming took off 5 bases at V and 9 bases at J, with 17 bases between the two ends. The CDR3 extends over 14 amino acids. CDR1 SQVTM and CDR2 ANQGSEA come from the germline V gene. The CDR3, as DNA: TGCAGCGTTCAAGGAGAGAAGGGCGGTTCACCCCTCCACTTT. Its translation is CSVQGEKGGSPLHF. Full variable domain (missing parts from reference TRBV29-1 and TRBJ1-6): SAVISQKPSRDICQRGTSLTIQCQVDSQVTMMFWYRQQPGQSLTLIATANQGSEATYESGFVIDKFPISRPNLTFSTLTVSNMSPEDSSIYLCSVQGEKGGSPLHFGNGTRLTVT.

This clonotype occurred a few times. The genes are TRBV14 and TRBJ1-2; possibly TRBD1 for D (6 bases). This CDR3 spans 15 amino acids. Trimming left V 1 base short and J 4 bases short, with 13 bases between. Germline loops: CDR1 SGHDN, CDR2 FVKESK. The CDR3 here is CASSQASGAGYGYTF. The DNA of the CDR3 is TGTGCCAGCAGCCAAGCCTCAGGGGCAGGCTATGGCTACACCTTC.